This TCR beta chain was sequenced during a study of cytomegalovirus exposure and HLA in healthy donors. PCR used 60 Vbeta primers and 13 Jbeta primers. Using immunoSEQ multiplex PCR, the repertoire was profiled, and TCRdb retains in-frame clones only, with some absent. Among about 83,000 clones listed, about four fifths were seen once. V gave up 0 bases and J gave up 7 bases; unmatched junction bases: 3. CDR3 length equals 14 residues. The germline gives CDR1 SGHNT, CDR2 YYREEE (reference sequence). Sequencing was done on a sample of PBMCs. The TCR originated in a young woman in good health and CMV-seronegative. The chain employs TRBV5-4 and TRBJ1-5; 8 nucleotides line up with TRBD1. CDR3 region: CASSLDPGGQPQHF. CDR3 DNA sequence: TGTGCCAGCAGCTTGGATCCAGGGGGCCAGCCCCAGCATTTT.